A selection of T cell receptor beta chains follows, all from one sample in a study of cytomegalovirus exposure and HLA in healthy donors. Sequencing used immunoSEQ multiplex PCR; TCRdb keeps in-frame clones, though not all of them. The sample gives 100,000 to 150,000 clones, 80% of which show up once; about 8.9% is in the top ten. The sample was PBMCs. The origin of the receptors is a man aged 25-45 years in good health and CMV-seropositive. CDR3s leave out the opening cysteine and the closing phenylalanine or tryptophan. Rows give clone size only sometimes, using once, few, many, or a class for an expanded clone.

clone_size	v_call	j_call	cdr3_aa
-	TRBV19	TRBJ2-3	ASSIGTRGLGTDTQY
-	TRBV6-5	TRBJ1-3	ASSLQGSNTIY
-	TRBV19	TRBJ1-1	ASTSITRGPAEAF
-	TRBV7-2	TRBJ2-5	ASSLQGQGETQY
-	TRBV14	TRBJ2-1	ASSPTAGRGQSYNEQF
-	TRBV9	TRBJ1-2	ASSASRGRDGYT
-	TRBV5-1	TRBJ2-1	ASSFPSKRLSSYNEQF
-	TRBV6-6	TRBJ1-2	ASSYTDRGYGYT
-	TRBV5-1	TRBJ1-3	ASSSTGAGNTIY
-	TRBV7-3	TRBJ2-1	ASSSPGSYNEQF
-	TRBV4-1	TRBJ2-5	ASSPTTISGGAGETQY
-	TRBV5-1	TRBJ2-3	ASSDLQGATQY
-	TRBV11-2	TRBJ2-5	ASSLHSQETQY
-	TRBV18	TRBJ1-1	ASSPGMGARTEAF
-	TRBV29-1	TRBJ1-1	SVLDRGDTEAF
-	TRBV27	TRBJ2-7	ASSLGTGFGEQY
-	TRBV6-1	TRBJ2-7	ATSPRSGVSYEQY
-	TRBV9	TRBJ2-6	ASSVDRGTSRFPGANVLT
-	TRBV7-2	TRBJ1-2	ASSKSARDRFSPDYGYT
-	TRBV7-9	TRBJ1-1	ASSLGAPQEAF
-	TRBV6-5	TRBJ1-5	ASRPGQRYQPQH
-	TRBV7-8	TRBJ1-3	ASSLARVPGNTIY
-	TRBV13	TRBJ2-7	ASSLLGAGEQY
few	TRBV18	TRBJ1-1	ASSPSGTEAF
-	TRBV28	TRBJ1-1	ASSDDNRAF
-	TRBV19	TRBJ2-2	ASTRGVTGELF
-	TRBV10-3	TRBJ2-1	AISGQGRNEQF
once	TRBV6-1	TRBJ2-3	ASSRGQGGSDTQY
-	TRBV5-1	TRBJ1-5	ASSLQGGESNQPQH
-	TRBV5-1	TRBJ2-2	ASSRQTGGAGTGELF
-	TRBV6-1	TRBJ2-7	ASRGIREQY
few	TRBV6-5	TRBJ2-1	ASSYGLAGTYNEQF
-	TRBV5-8	TRBJ2-7	ASSGPYGFEQY
-	TRBV5-6	TRBJ1-5	ASSFRGITGQPQH
-	TRBV6-1	TRBJ1-4	ASSKRTGGEEKLF
-	TRBV2	TRBJ1-2	ASSENRVNYGYT
-	TRBV19	TRBJ1-5	ASSIDRGHGQPQH
-	TRBV5-1	TRBJ1-1	ASSLGTEIYEAF
-	TRBV9	TRBJ1-1	ASSVSTRGNTEAF